The clone carrying this T cell receptor beta chain showed up many times. As yet, its antigen is unknown. This specimen belongs to a study of CD8 T cells in ankylosing spondylitis. Study-level findings and limits: Some of these motif variants have turned up before, in reports on reactive arthritis synovial fluid and blood.

The authors made TCR beta libraries by quantitative 5'-RACE with molecular barcodes. TCRdb processed the 5' RACE reads anew with MiXCR; each CDR3 protein has one entry. The sample lists around 120,000 distinct CDR3 sequences, approximately 9.7% occurring once. This clonotype was obtained from a male donor with ankylosing spondylitis or in good health (not recorded which). Source material: blood, either unsorted or a sorted T cell fraction (not recorded which).

The CDR3 DNA reads TGCAGTGCTAGGTACTGGCATCAGGGAAGGGAGACCCAGTACTTC. Residues: CSARYWHQGRETQYF. The rearrangement links TRBV20-1 to TRBJ2-5; D may be TRBD1 (5 bases). V was shortened by 3 bases and J by 5 bases, with 19 bases between the two germline ends. Germline V CDR1 and CDR2: DFQATT, SNEGSKA (reference sequence). The CDR3 consists of 15 residues.